The 18 T cell receptor beta chains below come from one sample, sequenced in a study of T cell responses to AZD1222 COVID-19 vaccine. Profiling relied on immunoSEQ multiplex PCR, and the TCRdb table lists in-frame clones only, not all of them. This table holds around 100,000 clones, 92% found once. The input for sequencing was peripheral blood, taken on day 0 of AZD1222 vaccination. These receptors all stem from an adult in good health.

The CDR3 sequence: CASSWAPAGKNIQYF. DNA of the CDR3: TGTGCCAGCAGTTGGGCCCCGGCGGGCAAAAACATTCAGTACTTC. The chain joins TRBV27 to TRBJ2-4, with D maybe TRBD2 (5 bases). This CDR3 has 15 amino acids. Germline-derived CDR1 and CDR2 are MNHEY and SMNVEV (reference sequence). Between the trimmed V and J ends, which lost 4 bases and 3 bases, there was a span of 13 bases.

The chain carries TRBV6-2 or TRBV6-3 and TRBJ1-6; D not resolved. The CDR3 runs 12 residues. Trimming stripped 5 bases from V and 13 bases from J, with 12 bases between. Germline V lookup: CDR1 MNHEY, CDR2 SVGEGT. DNA for the CDR3: TGTGCCAGCAGTCCAAAAATCCCGCCCCTCCACTTT. Protein: CASSPKIPPLHF.

V usage is TRBV10-2 and J usage is TRBJ1-5, with D uncertain. Trimming left V 5 bases short and J 0 bases short, with 8 bases between. The germline gives CDR1 WSHSY, CDR2 SAAADI. The CDR3 is 14 residues long. The CDR3 region has the DNA TGCGCCAGCAGTAGGACTGATAGCAATCAGCCCCAGCATTTT. Translation gives CASSRTDSNQPQHF.

This clone was counted a single time. The V gene is TRBV2, the J gene TRBJ2-3, with 7 nucleotides matching TRBD2. In germline, CDR1 is SNHLY, CDR2 FYNNEI. The junction had 9 bases not matched to a gene; V was cut back by 3 bases and J by 3 bases. This CDR3 is 16 amino acids long. The CDR3 DNA reads as TGTGCCAGCAGTGACTTGACCGGGGGGACGACAGATACGCAGTATTTT. This sequence encodes CASSDLTGGTTDTQYF.

J is TRBJ2-2 and V is TRBV7-9; D gene uncertain. The V and J ends lost 5 bases and 4 bases respectively, with 8 bases between them. CDR3 length equals 13 residues. Per germline, CDR1 SEHNR and CDR2 FQNEAQ (reference sequence). CDR3 residues: CASSGMGTGELFF. The CDR3 DNA reads as TGTGCCAGCAGCGGAATGGGCACCGGGGAGCTGTTTTTT.

This clone was recorded once. The CDR3 here is CASSINPHSTDTQYF. The CDR3 DNA is TGTGCCAGTAGTATTAACCCGCACTCTACAGATACGCAGTATTTT. This chain links TRBV19 with TRBJ2-3, with D hard to call. V lost 3 bases and J lost 3, with 13 bases in between. In germline, CDR1 is LNHDA, CDR2 SQIVND (reference sequence). The CDR3 is 15 residues long.

The J gene is TRBJ2-3, the V gene TRBV1; the table's TRBD2 call for D was not verified on the DNA. TRBV1 constitutes a pseudogene. CDR3 length: 14 residues. The CDR3 DNA is TGCACCAGCAGCCAAGGTAGCGGGGCAGATACGCAGTATTTT. This gives the protein CTSSQGSGADTQYF.

The chain employs TRBV11-3 and TRBJ2-3; the D is unclear. Trimming removed 7 bases at V and 1 base at J, with 12 bases between. This CDR3 has 14 amino acids. CDR1 is SGHNT and CDR2 is YENEEA in the germline V gene. The CDR3 sequence: CASTSRARTDTQYF. In DNA, the CDR3 is TGTGCCAGCACATCACGTGCCCGCACAGATACGCAGTATTTT.

CDR3 region: CASNVQAGNTIYF. CDR3 bases: TGTGCCAGCAATGTTCAGGCTGGAAACACCATATATTTT. The chain combines TRBV12-3 or TRBV12-4 with TRBJ1-3, with no clear D. V gave up 7 bases and J gave up 2 bases, with 9 bases separating them. This CDR3 comprises 13 residues.

The chain joins TRBV4-2 to TRBJ2-5; 15 bases map to TRBD2. Looked up from germline, CDR1 is LGHNA and CDR2 is YNFKEQ. CDR3 length: 17 amino acids. With V trimmed by 4 bases and J by 4 bases, 7 bases remained unmatched. The CDR3 is CASSPWTSGRVRETQYF. CDR3 DNA sequence: TGTGCCAGCAGCCCCTGGACTAGCGGGAGGGTAAGAGAGACCCAGTACTTC.

The V gene is TRBV27, the J gene TRBJ1-2, with D possibly being TRBD1 (6 bases). Germline CDR1 reads MNHEY; CDR2 reads SMNVEV (reference sequence). This CDR3 is 13 amino acids long. The ends were cut back, 7 bases at V and 1 base at J, with 10 bases in the middle. The CDR3 sequence is CASTQGNNYGYTF. DNA for the CDR3: TGTGCCAGCACCCAGGGGAATAACTATGGCTACACCTTC.

The chain recombines TRBV6-1 with TRBJ1-2; the match to TRBD1 covers 8 bases. Germline V CDR1 and CDR2: MNHNS, SASEGT. Germline trimming cut 2 bases from V and 4 bases from J; bases unmatched to any gene: 9. There are 16 residues in the CDR3. The CDR3 region is CASSERGRGQSYGYTF. For the CDR3, the DNA is TGTGCCAGCAGTGAAAGGGGCAGGGGGCAGAGCTATGGCTACACCTTC.

The chain joins TRBV10-3 to TRBJ2-3; TRBD1 matches 7 bases. This CDR3 spans 14 amino acids. The V segment lost 5 bases and the J segment 1 base; nucleotides outside the gene matches: 3. Germline V gene data show CDR1 as ENHRY and CDR2 as SYGVKD. CDR3: CAISTGVGTDTQYF. CDR3 DNA sequence: TGTGCCATCAGTACAGGGGTCGGCACAGATACGCAGTATTTT.

The chain employs TRBV4-1 and TRBJ1-4; a possible D gene is TRBD1 (5 bases). Germline V gene lookup returns CDR1 MGHRA and CDR2 YSYEKL. V shed 5 bases and J shed 4 bases, with 14 bases lying between them. The CDR3 extends over 15 amino acids. This CDR3 reads CASSSMTANNEKLFF. CDR3 sequence (DNA): TGCGCCAGCAGCTCTATGACAGCGAATAATGAAAAACTGTTTTTT.

V and J are TRBV21-1 and TRBJ1-5; TRBD1, the table's D call, lacks a check against the DNA. TRBV21-1 is designated a pseudogene. CDR3 length equals 16 residues. In DNA form, the CDR3 reads TGTGCCAGCAGCAAAGCAGAAGGACAGGGGAATCAGCCCCAGCATTTT. Its translation is CASSKAEGQGNQPQHF.

This chain joins TRBV9 and TRBJ2-3; D unresolved. The CDR3 is made up of 15 amino acids. V was trimmed by 0 bases and J by 3 bases, leaving 11 bases between them. Germline V gives CDR1 SGDLS, CDR2 YYNGEE. In DNA, the CDR3 is TGTGCCAGCAGCGTAGCTATGGTAGTAACAGATACGCAGTATTTT. Its translation is CASSVAMVVTDTQYF.

The rearrangement links TRBV28 to TRBJ1-3; the D gene is possibly TRBD1 (5 bases). The CDR3 runs to 15 residues. Germline CDR1 and CDR2: MDHEN and SYDVKM. V was trimmed by 5 bases and J by 0 bases, leaving 11 bases between them. The DNA for the CDR3 is TGTGCCAGCAGTCTAACAGGAGGCTCTGGAAACACCATATATTTT. Translating it yields CASSLTGGSGNTIYF.

V and J are TRBV6-5 and TRBJ1-5; D not certain. Trimming left V 0 bases short and J 6 bases short, with 9 bases between. This CDR3 is built from 14 residues. The germline gives CDR1 MNHEY, CDR2 SVGAGI. In DNA, the CDR3 is TGTGCCAGCAGTTACTCGGAAGGCGGTCAGCCCCAGCATTTT. Protein product: CASSYSEGGQPQHF.